The rows below give T cell receptor beta chains drawn from one sample of a study of blood T cell repertoires in COVID-19. The method was immunoSEQ multiplex PCR; TCRdb's version includes in-frame clones alone and lacks a portion of them. This sample carries about 130,000 clones, around 78% of them seen once, and the ten largest clones take more than 10%. Sequencing used peripheral blood. These receptors came from a human donor in a cohort sampled during active COVID-19. CDR3s include the opening cysteine and the closing phenylalanine or tryptophan. The order of the fields is D gene, V gene, clone size, J gene, CDR3 protein, CDR3 DNA. D genes are given only for firm matches. Not every row has a clone size; where given, it reads once, few, many or a size class.

-	TRBV4-1	once	TRBJ2-7	CASSQATKSYEQYF	TGCGCCAGCAGCCAAGCGACAAAATCCTACGAGCAGTACTTC
-	TRBV6-1	-	TRBJ1-2	CASREKQGVNTYGYTF	TGTGCCAGCAGAGAAAAACAGGGAGTGAACACTTATGGCTACACCTTC
-	TRBV5-5	once	TRBJ2-7	CASSPRVWGSYEQYF	TGTGCCAGCAGTCCCAGGGTGTGGGGCTCCTACGAGCAGTACTTC
-	TRBV10-3	-	TRBJ2-7	CAIRGQGLHEQYF	TGTGCCATCAGAGGGCAGGGGTTGCACGAGCAGTACTTC
TRBD2	TRBV7-8	-	TRBJ2-5	CASSLVRAGGLETQYF	TGTGCCAGCAGCTTAGTTCGAGCGGGGGGACTGGAGACCCAGTACTTC
-	TRBV2	few	TRBJ1-1	CASIGESILTEAFF	TGTGCCAGCATTGGGGAGAGTATATTGACTGAAGCTTTCTTT
-	TRBV10-3	-	TRBJ1-2	CAISYTRDVYGYTF	TGTGCCATCAGTTACACCAGGGATGTCTATGGCTACACCTTC
-	TRBV2	-	TRBJ1-2	CASRVDASGNYGYTF	TGTGCCAGCAGGGTCGATGCATCCGGGAACTATGGCTACACCTTC
TRBD1	TRBV6-5	-	TRBJ1-1	CASSSGQGLKGEAFF	TGTGCCAGCAGCTCGGGACAGGGTTTGAAGGGTGAAGCTTTCTTT
TRBD1	TRBV12-3/TRBV12-4	-	TRBJ1-2	CATRTGAVYGYTF	TGTGCCACCAGGACAGGGGCTGTCTATGGCTACACCTTC
-	TRBV6-5	-	TRBJ1-1	CASSSRALNTEAFF	TGTGCCAGCAGTTCTAGAGCCCTGAACACTGAAGCTTTCTTT
-	TRBV4-1	few	TRBJ1-1	CASSRVGGNTEAFF	TGCGCCAGCAGCCGTGTAGGGGGGAACACTGAAGCTTTCTTT
TRBD1	TRBV2	-	TRBJ1-2	CASSSDKLRAGSGGYRNYGYTF	TGTGCCAGCAGTTCCGACAAACTTCGCGCGGGGTCAGGGGGATATAGGAACTATGGCTACACCTTC
TRBD2	TRBV5-4	-	TRBJ2-2	CASTKAGGSNTGELFF	TGTGCCAGCACCAAAGCGGGGGGCAGCAACACCGGGGAGCTGTTTTTT
-	TRBV19	-	TRBJ1-5	CASRKGRNQPQHF	TGTGCCAGTAGAAAGGGGCGGAATCAGCCCCAGCATTTT
TRBD2	TRBV4-1	-	TRBJ2-3	CASSPWGLAGDRTDTQYF	TGCGCCAGCAGCCCGTGGGGACTAGCGGGGGATCGCACAGATACGCAGTATTTT
TRBD1	TRBV6-6	-	TRBJ2-7	CASSYPDRGADYEQYF	TGTGCCAGCAGTTACCCCGACAGGGGCGCGGACTACGAGCAGTACTTC
-	TRBV6-1	-	TRBJ2-7	CASSETVYEQYF	TGTGCCAGCAGTGAGACAGTCTACGAGCAGTACTTC
-	TRBV6-5	-	TRBJ1-2	CASSYSGPSPGGYTF	TGTGCCAGCAGTTACTCGGGCCCATCACCGGGAGGCTACACCTTC
-	TRBV5-1	-	TRBJ2-7	CASSLEVTREQYF	TGCGCCAGCAGCTTGGAGGTCACGAGGGAGCAGTACTTC
TRBD1	TRBV5-1	-	TRBJ1-4	CASSAGTGGARLFF	TGCGCCAGCAGCGCTGGGACAGGGGGCGCGCGGCTGTTTTTT
TRBD1	TRBV4-1	-	TRBJ1-4	CASSPGTGGGRAEKLFF	TGCGCCAGCAGCCCCGGGACAGGGGGTGGTCGAGCTGAAAAACTGTTTTTT
-	TRBV6-1	-	TRBJ1-2	CASSEVGRGYTF	TGTGCCAGCAGTGAAGTGGGCAGGGGCTACACCTTC
-	TRBV5-1	many	TRBJ1-3	CASSYPTGEGGNTIYF	TGCGCCAGCAGCTATCCTACGGGGGAAGGTGGAAACACCATATATTTT
TRBD1	TRBV19	-	TRBJ1-6	CASSEGGGESPLHF	TGTGCCAGTAGCGAAGGGGGCGGGGAGTCACCCCTCCACTTT
TRBD1	TRBV4-1	once	TRBJ2-5	CASSQAGTGVETQYF	TGCGCCAGCAGCCAGGCCGGGACAGGGGTAGAGACCCAGTACTTC
TRBD1	TRBV5-1	-	TRBJ1-2	CASSWIDRGSSYTF	TGCGCCAGCAGCTGGATAGACAGGGGAAGTAGCTACACCTTC
-	TRBV4-1	-	TRBJ1-1	CASSQDRAYRLNTEAFF	TGCGCCAGCAGCCAAGATCGGGCTTACAGGTTGAACACTGAAGCTTTCTTT
-	TRBV15	-	TRBJ1-3	CATSRDYGRASGNTIYF	TGTGCCACCAGCAGAGATTATGGGAGAGCCTCTGGAAACACCATATATTTT
-	TRBV25-1	-	TRBJ2-2	CASSAGARATGELFF	TGTGCCAGCAGTGCAGGGGCGAGAGCTACCGGGGAGCTGTTTTTT
TRBD2	TRBV4-2	-	TRBJ2-3	CASSQAPSGPGLASTRDTQYF	TGTGCCAGCAGCCAAGCACCCTCGGGGCCGGGACTAGCATCAACAAGAGATACGCAGTATTTT
TRBD1	TRBV18	-	TRBJ2-7	CASSRGQGVDGQYF	TGTGCCAGCTCACGGGGACAGGGGGTCGACGGGCAGTACTTC
TRBD2	TRBV6-5	-	TRBJ2-2	CASSYTSGVEGELFF	TGTGCCAGCAGTTATACTAGCGGGGTGGAGGGGGAGCTGTTTTTT
TRBD1	TRBV7-9	-	TRBJ2-4	CASSSPGQDLKNIQYF	TGTGCCAGCAGCTCCCCGGGACAGGACCTCAAAAACATTCAGTACTTC
TRBD1	TRBV28	once	TRBJ1-2	CASSSGTGGPGLYGYTF	TGTGCCAGCAGTTCTGGGACAGGGGGCCCCGGCCTCTATGGCTACACCTTC
TRBD1	TRBV19	-	TRBJ1-4	CASSLTGLNEKLFF	TGTGCCAGTAGTCTGACAGGGCTTAATGAAAAACTGTTTTTT
-	TRBV6-2/TRBV6-3	-	TRBJ2-7	CASSYSAGLNEQYF	TGTGCCAGCAGTTATTCGGCGGGCCTTAACGAGCAGTACTTC
-	TRBV6-5	-	TRBJ2-7	CASTGVSYEQYF	TGTGCCTCGACAGGAGTCTCCTACGAGCAGTACTTC
-	TRBV2	-	TRBJ2-3	CASKLGTRPTDTQYF	TGTGCCAGCAAGCTCGGGACAAGGCCCACAGATACGCAGTATTTT
-	TRBV2	-	TRBJ1-1	CASRGGVTEAFF	TGTGCCAGCAGGGGGGGAGTCACTGAAGCTTTCTTT
-	TRBV9	-	TRBJ1-1	CASSVVRSGLNTEAFF	TGTGCCAGCAGCGTAGTTCGGAGTGGGTTGAACACTGAAGCTTTCTTT
-	TRBV25-1	-	TRBJ1-2	CASNPSGIGNYGYTF	TGTGCCAGCAATCCGAGCGGGATAGGTAACTATGGCTACACCTTC
-	TRBV5-5	few	TRBJ2-4	CASSLGAGQDIQYF	TGTGCCAGCAGCTTGGGAGCGGGACAGGACATTCAGTACTTC
-	TRBV9	-	TRBJ2-5	CASSVSQRETQYF	TGTGCCAGCAGCGTCTCGCAACGGGAGACCCAGTACTTC
-	TRBV2	-	TRBJ1-1	CASSKLDRTEAFF	TGTGCCAGCAGTAAGCTCGACAGGACGGAAGCTTTCTTT
TRBD1	TRBV19	few	TRBJ2-4	CASRQGTGIAKNIQYF	TGTGCCAGTAGACAAGGGACAGGAATAGCCAAAAACATTCAGTACTTC
TRBD1	TRBV12-5	few	TRBJ1-1	CASGLDRGEAFF	TGTGCTAGTGGTTTGGACAGGGGTGAAGCTTTCTTT
TRBD1	TRBV3-1/TRBV3-2	-	TRBJ2-5	CASDGQGKETQYF	TGTGCCAGCGATGGACAGGGAAAAGAGACCCAGTACTTC
-	TRBV3-1/TRBV3-2	-	TRBJ2-7	CASSQVAREQYF	TGTGCCAGCAGCCAAGTAGCCCGCGAGCAGTACTTC
TRBD1	TRBV10-3	-	TRBJ1-2	CAISVGSGGYGYTF	TGTGCCATCAGTGTAGGTTCAGGGGGTTATGGCTACACCTTC
-	TRBV5-5	few	TRBJ1-6	CASSPGNSPLHF	TGTGCCAGCAGCCCAGGGAATTCACCCCTCCACTTT
-	TRBV4-1	-	TRBJ1-1	CASSQGGPNTEAFF	TGCGCCAGCAGCCAAGGAGGGCCGAACACTGAAGCTTTCTTT
-	TRBV27	-	TRBJ2-7	CATAPDWPSYEQYF	TGTGCCACCGCCCCGGACTGGCCGTCCTACGAGCAGTACTTC
TRBD2	TRBV5-8	-	TRBJ2-3	CASSYGLAGRDTQYF	TGTGCCAGCAGTTACGGACTAGCGGGGCGAGATACGCAGTATTTT
TRBD2	TRBV30	-	TRBJ2-1	CAWSIRLLAGGRNEQFF	TGTGCCTGGAGTATCAGACTCCTAGCGGGGGGTAGGAATGAGCAGTTCTTC
-	TRBV10-2	-	TRBJ1-6	CASSESGFDSPLHF	TGCGCCAGCAGTGAATCAGGGTTTGATTCACCCCTCCACTTT
-	TRBV6-2/TRBV6-3	-	TRBJ1-2	CASNPTETYGYTF	TGTGCCAGCAACCCGACAGAAACTTATGGCTACACCTTC
-	TRBV5-8	-	TRBJ2-1	CASSPLPGFLYNEQFF	TGTGCCAGCAGCCCCCTACCGGGTTTCTTATACAATGAGCAGTTCTTC
TRBD1	TRBV10-3	once	TRBJ2-3	CAISESGQVSTDTQYF	TGTGCCATCAGTGAATCGGGACAGGTTAGCACAGATACGCAGTATTTT